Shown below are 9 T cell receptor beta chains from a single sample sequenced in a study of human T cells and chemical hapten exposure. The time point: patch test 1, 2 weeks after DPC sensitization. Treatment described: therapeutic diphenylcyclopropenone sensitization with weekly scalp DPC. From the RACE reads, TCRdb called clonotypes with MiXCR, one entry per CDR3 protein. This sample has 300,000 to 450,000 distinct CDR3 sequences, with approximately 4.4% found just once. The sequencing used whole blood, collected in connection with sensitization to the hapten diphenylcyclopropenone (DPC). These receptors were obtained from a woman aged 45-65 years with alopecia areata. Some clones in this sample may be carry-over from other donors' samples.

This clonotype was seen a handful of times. The CDR3 spells CASSPGQGRDEQYF. Here the CDR3 DNA reads TGTGCCAGCAGCCCCGGACAGGGCCGCGACGAGCAGTACTTC. V and J are TRBV3-1 and TRBJ2-7; 8 bases align to TRBD1. Germline values: CDR1 LGHDT, CDR2 YNNKEL (reference sequence). The trim removed 4 bases at V and 5 bases at J, leaving 7 bases unmatched. CDR3 length: 14 residues.

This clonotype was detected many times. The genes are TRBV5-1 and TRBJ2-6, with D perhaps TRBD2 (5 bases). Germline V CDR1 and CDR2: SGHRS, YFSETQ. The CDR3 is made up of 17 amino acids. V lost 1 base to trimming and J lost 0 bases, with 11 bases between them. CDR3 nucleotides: TGCGCCAGCAGCTTGCGGGGAGCACTCTCTGGGGCCAACGTCCTGACTTTC. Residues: CASSLRGALSGANVLTF.

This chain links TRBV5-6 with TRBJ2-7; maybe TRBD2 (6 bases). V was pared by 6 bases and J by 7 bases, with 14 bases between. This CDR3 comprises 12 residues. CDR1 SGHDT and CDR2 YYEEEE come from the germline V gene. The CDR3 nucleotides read TGTGCCAGCACCGGGACTGCCTTGGAGCAGTACTTC. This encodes CASTGTALEQYF. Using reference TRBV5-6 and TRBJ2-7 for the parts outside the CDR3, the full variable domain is DAGVTQSPTHLIKTRGQQVTLRCSPKSGHDTVSWYQQALGQGPQFIFQYYEEEERQRGNFPDRFSGHQFPNYSSELNVNALLLGDSALYLCASTGTALEQYFGPGTRLTVT.

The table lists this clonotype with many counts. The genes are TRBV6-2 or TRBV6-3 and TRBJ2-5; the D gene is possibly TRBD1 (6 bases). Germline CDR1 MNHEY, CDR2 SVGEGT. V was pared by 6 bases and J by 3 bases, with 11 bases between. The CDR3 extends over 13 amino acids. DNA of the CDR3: TGTGCCAGCAGCATGGGGACAAAAGAGACCCAGTACTTC. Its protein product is CASSMGTKETQYF.

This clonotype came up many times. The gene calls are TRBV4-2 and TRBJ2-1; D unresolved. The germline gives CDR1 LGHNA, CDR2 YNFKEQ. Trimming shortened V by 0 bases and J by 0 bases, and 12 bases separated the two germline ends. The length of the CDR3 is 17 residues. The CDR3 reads CASSQDMRPSSYNEQFF. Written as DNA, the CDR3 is TGTGCCAGCAGCCAAGATATGCGTCCAAGCTCCTACAATGAGCAGTTCTTC.

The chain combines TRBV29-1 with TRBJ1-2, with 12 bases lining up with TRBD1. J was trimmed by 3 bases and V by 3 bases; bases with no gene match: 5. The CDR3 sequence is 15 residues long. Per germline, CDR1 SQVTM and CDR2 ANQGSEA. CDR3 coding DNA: TGCAGCGTTGACGGGACAGGGGGCGCTGACTATGGCTACACCTTC. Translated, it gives CSVDGTGGADYGYTF.

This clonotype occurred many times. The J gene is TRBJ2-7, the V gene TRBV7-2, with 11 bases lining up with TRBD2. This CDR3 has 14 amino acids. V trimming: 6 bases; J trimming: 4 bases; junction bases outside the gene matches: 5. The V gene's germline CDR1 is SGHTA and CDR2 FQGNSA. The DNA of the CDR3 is TGTGCCAGCAGTTTCGGGACTAGCGGTTACGAGCAGTACTTC. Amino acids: CASSFGTSGYEQYF.

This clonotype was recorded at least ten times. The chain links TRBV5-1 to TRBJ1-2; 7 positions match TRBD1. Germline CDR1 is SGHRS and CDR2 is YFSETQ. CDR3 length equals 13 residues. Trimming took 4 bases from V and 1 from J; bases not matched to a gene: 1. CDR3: CASSRDSNYGYTF. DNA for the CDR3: TGCGCCAGCAGCCGGGACAGTAACTATGGCTACACCTTC. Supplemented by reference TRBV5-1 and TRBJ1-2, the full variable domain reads KAGVTQTPRYLIKTRGQQVTLSCSPISGHRSVSWYQQTPGQGLQFLFEYFSETQRNKGNFPGRFSGRQFSNSRSEMNVSTLELGDSALYLCASSRDSNYGYTFGSGTRLTVV.

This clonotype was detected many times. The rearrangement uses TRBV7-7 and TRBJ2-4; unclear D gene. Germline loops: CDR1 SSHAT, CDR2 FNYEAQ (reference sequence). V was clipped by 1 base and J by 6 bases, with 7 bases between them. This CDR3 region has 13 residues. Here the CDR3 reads CASSLEPGNIQYF. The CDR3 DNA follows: TGTGCCAGCAGCTTAGAACCTGGAAACATTCAGTACTTC.